Sequencing of this TCR beta chain was carried out in a study of T cell responses to AZD1222 COVID-19 vaccine. General observations from the study: Females made up more of the donors, who were largely white British, and clonal diversity may have come out too low. Nearly half of spike-specific TCRs reportedly target variant regions that are unmutated in the B.1.351 and B.1.1.7 variants.

Using immunoSEQ multiplex PCR, the repertoire was profiled, and TCRdb retains in-frame clones only, with some absent. The sample holds about 99,000 clones, more than 85% seen once. Germline CDR1 MNHEY, CDR2 SVGAGI. V lost 1 base to trimming and J lost 8 bases; unmatched junction nucleotides: 6. The CDR3 is 16 amino acids. Comments on this clone: Its antigen is undetermined.

The chain is built from TRBV6-5 and TRBJ2-1; 12 bases line up with TRBD2. Sequences were derived from peripheral blood, sampled on day 0 of AZD1222 vaccination. This receptor was taken from an adult in good health. The CDR3 protein is CASSYYQTSGRYEQFF. In nucleotides, the CDR3 is TGTGCCAGCAGTTACTACCAGACTAGCGGGAGATATGAGCAGTTCTTC.